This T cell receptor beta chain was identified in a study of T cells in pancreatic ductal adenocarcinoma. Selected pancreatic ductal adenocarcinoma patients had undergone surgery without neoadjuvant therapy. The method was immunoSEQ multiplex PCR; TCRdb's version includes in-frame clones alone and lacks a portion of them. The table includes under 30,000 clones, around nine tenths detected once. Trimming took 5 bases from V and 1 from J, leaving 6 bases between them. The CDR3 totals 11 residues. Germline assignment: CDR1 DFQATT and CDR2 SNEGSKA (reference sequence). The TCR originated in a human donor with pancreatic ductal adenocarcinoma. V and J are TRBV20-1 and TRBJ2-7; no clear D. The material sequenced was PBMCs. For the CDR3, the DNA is TGCAGTGCTGGTGAGTCCTACGAGCAGTACTTC. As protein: CSAGESYEQYF.